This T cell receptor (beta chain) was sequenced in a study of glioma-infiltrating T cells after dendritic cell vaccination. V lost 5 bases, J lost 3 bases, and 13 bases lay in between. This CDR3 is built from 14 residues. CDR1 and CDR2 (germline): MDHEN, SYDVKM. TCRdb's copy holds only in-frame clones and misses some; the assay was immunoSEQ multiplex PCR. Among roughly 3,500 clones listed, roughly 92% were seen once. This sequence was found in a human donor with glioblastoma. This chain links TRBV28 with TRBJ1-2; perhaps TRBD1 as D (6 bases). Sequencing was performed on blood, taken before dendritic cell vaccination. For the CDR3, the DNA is TGTGCCAGCAGTACACCGGGACAAGACTATGGCTACACCTTC. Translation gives CASSTPGQDYGYTF.